Presented here are 31 T cell receptor beta chains from one specimen sequenced in a study of response to subunit inactivated influenza vaccine. TCRdb analysed the RT-PCR reads with MiXCR anew, one entry per CDR3 protein. The sample has over 400,000 distinct CDR3 sequences, over 9.5% seen once. The sample in question was PBMCs from blood, obtained around seven weeks after vaccination. The receptors originated from a man aged 50-59 years who received an inactivated influenza vaccine.

V is TRBV28 and J is TRBJ1-2; D is ambiguous. CDR1 MDHEN and CDR2 SYDVKM come from the germline V gene. V lost 7 bases and J 0 bases, leaving 9 bases between the germline ends. The CDR3 is 13 residues long. The CDR3 nucleotides are TGTGCCAGCACCTTATCACCTAACTATGGCTACACCTTC. This encodes CASTLSPNYGYTF.

This sequence joins TRBV25-1 and TRBJ2-2, with D perhaps matching TRBD1 or TRBD2 (5 bases each). Germline-derived CDR1 and CDR2 are MGHDK and SYGVNS. Between the trimmed V and J ends, which lost 4 bases and 7 bases, there was a span of 7 bases. The CDR3 has 12 amino acids. The CDR3 DNA sequence: TGTGCCAGCAGTGCAGGGAGCGGGGAGCTGTTTTTT. It yields the protein CASSAGSGELFF.

This clonotype appeared many times. The V call is TRBV20-1, the J call TRBJ1-1; D might be TRBD1 (5 bases). Trimming took off 4 bases at V and 1 base at J, with 13 bases between the two ends. This CDR3 has 14 residues. The germline V gene has CDR1 DFQATT and CDR2 SNEGSKA (reference sequence). The DNA of the CDR3 is TGCAGTGCTAAAGGCCCGGGGCCGAACACTGAAGCTTTCTTT. Its translation is CSAKGPGPNTEAFF.

Ten or more counts support this clonotype. CDR3 sequence: CASSPGNFNNSPLHF. Written as DNA, the CDR3 is TGTGCCAGCAGCCCTGGAAATTTCAATAATTCACCCCTCCACTTT. This chain uses TRBV4-2 with TRBJ1-6, with no clear D. Germline-derived CDR1 and CDR2 are LGHNA and YNFKEQ. CDR3 length: 15 residues. V was cut by 4 bases and J by 5 bases, with 12 bases left in between.

This clonotype was observed many times. The chain is built from TRBV4-3 and TRBJ2-4; D is unresolved. V was cut by 0 bases and J by 8 bases, with 2 bases left in between. Germline assignment: CDR1 LGHNA and CDR2 YSLEER. The CDR3 length is 11 residues. CDR3 protein: CASSQEDIQYF. In DNA form, the CDR3 reads TGCGCCAGCAGCCAAGAAGACATTCAGTACTTC.

This chain joins TRBV6-2 or TRBV6-3 and TRBJ2-7; 7 bases fit TRBD1. Germline trimming cut 7 bases from V and 0 bases from J; bases unmatched to any gene: 6. CDR1 is MNHEY, CDR2 SVGEGT, per germline. CDR3 size: 14 residues. CDR3 region: CASTDNRGSYEQYF. CDR3 nucleotide sequence: TGTGCCAGCACAGATAACAGGGGCTCCTACGAGCAGTACTTC.

J is TRBJ2-1 and V is TRBV11-3, with D possibly being TRBD2 (6 bases). Looked up from germline, CDR1 is SGHNT and CDR2 is YENEEA. The ends were cut back, 5 bases at V and 3 bases at J, with 14 bases in the middle. This CDR3 contains 15 residues. The CDR3 loop is CASSAGPLVYNEQFF. The CDR3 DNA is TGTGCCAGCAGCGCGGGACCACTAGTCTACAATGAGCAGTTCTTC.

This clonotype showed up just a few times. This rearrangement joins TRBV12-3 or TRBV12-4 to TRBJ1-2; TRBD1 might be the D (5 bases). The V end was cut by 3 bases, the J end by 13 bases, with 18 bases between. The CDR3 has 13 amino acids. The CDR3 spells CASSFPGGRALTF. The CDR3 nucleotides read TGTGCCAGCAGTTTCCCCGGTGGCAGGGCCCTCACCTTC.

This clonotype occurred a few times. The chain is built from TRBV25-1 and TRBJ1-1; 8 bases are shared with TRBD1. The V segment lost 6 bases and the J segment 5 bases; nucleotides outside the gene matches: 5. There are 13 residues in the CDR3. Germline values: CDR1 MGHDK, CDR2 SYGVNS. CDR3 amino acids: CASRSGGRTEAFF. The CDR3 DNA sequence: TGTGCCAGCAGATCAGGGGGCCGGACTGAAGCTTTCTTT.

The J gene is TRBJ2-2, the V gene TRBV12-3 or TRBV12-4, with no clear D. The V end lost 1 base, the J end lost 7 bases, and 16 bases lay between the germline ends. The CDR3 contains 16 residues. The CDR3 region has the DNA TGTGCCAGCAGTTTAGAAGGACCGAACAAGGGCGGGGAGCTGTTTTTT. Amino acids: CASSLEGPNKGGELFF.

The rearrangement uses TRBV6-5 and TRBJ2-7; D not resolved. V lost 2 bases and J lost 3, with 14 bases in between. The germline V gene encodes CDR1 MNHEY and CDR2 SVGAGI. CDR3 length: 15 residues. The CDR3 DNA follows: TGTGCCAGCAGTTACGGTACCCAATCCCTCTACGAGCAGTACTTC. It codes for CASSYGTQSLYEQYF.

V usage is TRBV24-1 and J usage is TRBJ1-4; no clear D gene. V dropped 3 bases and J dropped 0 bases, with 10 bases sitting between them. CDR3 size: 16 residues. Germline V CDR1 and CDR2: KGHDR, SFDVKD. In DNA form, the CDR3 reads TGTGCCACCAGTGATCCGAGAGCTGCAACTAATGAAAAACTGTTTTTT. Its translation is CATSDPRAATNEKLFF.

Remarks on this clonotype: A much larger clone differs from this one at a single base, so this may be a read error. The gene calls are TRBV4-2 and TRBJ2-7; unclear D gene. V was clipped by 1 base and J by 4 bases, with 14 bases between them. From germline, CDR1 is LGHNA and CDR2 YNFKEQ. The CDR3 runs to 15 residues. CDR3 coding DNA: TGTGCCAGCAGCCAAGTAATGCAGAGAGGTTACGAGCAGTACTTC. It yields the protein CASSQVMQRGYEQYF.

The V and J genes are TRBV5-1 and TRBJ1-6, with D unresolved. CDR1 is SGHRS, CDR2 YFSETQ, per germline. This CDR3 contains 15 residues. The V and J ends lost 4 bases and 7 bases respectively, with 15 bases between them. The CDR3 loop reads CASSRNPDGNSPLHF. The DNA of the CDR3 is TGCGCCAGCAGCCGAAATCCGGACGGAAATTCACCCCTCCACTTT.

This clonotype was detected only a few times. The gene calls are TRBV20-1 and TRBJ2-1; 12 bases are a match to TRBD2. V shed 6 bases, J shed 4 bases, and the junction held 1 base outside the gene matches. Germline CDR1 reads DFQATT; CDR2 reads SNEGSKA (reference sequence). The CDR3 loop spans 13 amino acids. CDR3 region: CSAGLAGYNEQFF. CDR3 bases: TGCAGTGCAGGACTAGCGGGGTACAATGAGCAGTTCTTC.

This clonotype has just a few counts. The chain links TRBV28 to TRBJ1-5; D ambiguous. Germline CDR1 MDHEN, CDR2 SYDVKM. The CDR3 contains 14 residues. Between the trimmed V and J ends, which lost 7 bases and 5 bases, there was a span of 15 bases. This chain's CDR3 is CASNVQAVHQPQHF. Here the CDR3 DNA reads TGTGCCAGCAACGTTCAGGCTGTGCATCAGCCCCAGCATTTT.

The V gene is TRBV28, the J gene TRBJ2-3, with D possibly matching TRBD2 (6 bases). CDR3 length: 16 residues. V was pared by 5 bases and J by 6 bases, with 21 bases between. Germline V gene data show CDR1 as MDHEN and CDR2 as SYDVKM. CDR3 in DNA: TGTGCCAGCAGTCCCCAGATAGTTTGGAGGGCCGATACGCAGTATTTT. Translating it yields CASSPQIVWRADTQYF.

CDR3 amino acids: CASSQESGGVKDGYTF. The CDR3 bases are TGCGCCAGCAGCCAAGAATCAGGAGGGGTTAAGGATGGCTACACCTTC. The chain employs TRBV4-3 and TRBJ1-2; tentative D call: TRBD1 (5 bases). V was clipped by 0 bases and J by 6 bases, with 17 bases between them. This CDR3 contains 16 residues. CDR1 and CDR2 (germline): LGHNA, YSLEER.

This clonotype was observed at least ten times. This chain connects TRBV24-1 to TRBJ2-2; D gene ambiguous. V lost 9 bases to trimming and J lost 2 bases, with 12 bases between them. Per the germline V gene, CDR1 is KGHDR and CDR2 is SFDVKD. There are 14 residues in the CDR3. This CDR3 reads CATQAPGNTGELFF. The CDR3 coding sequence is TGTGCCACCCAAGCGCCCGGAAACACCGGGGAGCTGTTTTTT.

This clonotype was seen a few times. V gene TRBV7-2 combines with J gene TRBJ2-3; the D gene is possibly TRBD2 (5 bases). Germline values: CDR1 SGHTA, CDR2 FQGNSA. Trimming removed 5 bases at V and 7 bases at J, with 16 bases between. The CDR3 consists of 14 residues. CDR3 sequence: CASSPSFKGNTQYF. The CDR3 coding sequence is TGTGCCAGCAGCCCTAGCTTTAAGGGAAATACGCAGTATTTT. The entire variable domain, with the rest obtained from reference TRBV7-2 and TRBJ2-3, is as follows: GAGVSQSPSNKVTEKGKDVELRCDPISGHTALYWYRQSLGQGLEFLIYFQGNSAPDKSGLPSDRFSAERTGGSVSTLTIQRTQQEDSAVYLCASSPSFKGNTQYFGPGTRLTVL.

This clonotype showed up many times. The gene calls are TRBV20-1 and TRBJ2-1; the match to TRBD2 covers 8 bases. V was clipped by 6 bases and J by 8 bases; unmatched bases: 12. Per the germline V gene, CDR1 is DFQATT and CDR2 is SNEGSKA (reference sequence). The CDR3 totals 14 residues. The CDR3 is CSATSGSDMDEQFF. The CDR3 coding sequence is TGCAGTGCCACCAGCGGGAGCGACATGGATGAGCAGTTCTTC.

V gene TRBV20-1 combines with J gene TRBJ2-1; 12 bases map to TRBD2. Germline trimming cut 0 bases from V and 6 bases from J; bases unmatched to any gene: 15. From germline, CDR1 is DFQATT and CDR2 SNEGSKA (reference sequence). This CDR3 comprises 19 residues. The CDR3 DNA sequence: TGCAGTGCTAGAGACCTTTCCCCCCCTAGCGGGGGGGCGATCAATGAGCAGTTCTTC. This translates into CSARDLSPPSGGAINEQFF.

This chain joins TRBV20-1 and TRBJ2-7; TRBD1 might be the D (6 bases). V dropped 5 bases and J dropped 3 bases, with 20 bases sitting between them. Germline V gene data show CDR1 as DFQATT and CDR2 as SNEGSKA (reference sequence). CDR3 length: 15 residues. CDR3 DNA sequence: TGCAGTGCTCCAGACTTGGCAGGGGACGACTACGAGCAGTACTTC. It is translated as CSAPDLAGDDYEQYF.

This clonotype was counted only a few times. The V gene is TRBV7-3, the J gene TRBJ2-3, with D maybe TRBD2 (6 bases). V gave up 4 bases and J gave up 2 bases, with 16 bases separating them. The CDR3 loop spans 16 amino acids. Germline V gene data show CDR1 as SGHTA and CDR2 as FQGTGA. The chain's CDR3 is CASSSSPAGSTDTQYF. In DNA form, the CDR3 reads TGTGCCAGCAGCTCGTCGCCAGCGGGCTCCACAGATACGCAGTATTTT.

The rearrangement uses TRBV5-4 and TRBJ2-7; D uncertain. Per germline, CDR1 SGHNT and CDR2 YYREEE (reference sequence). The CDR3 length is 14 residues. Trimming left V 4 bases short and J 0 bases short, with 11 bases between. The CDR3 sequence is CASSGDGYSYEQYF. For the CDR3, the DNA is TGTGCCAGCAGCGGGGATGGATACTCCTACGAGCAGTACTTC.

This clonotype was counted at least ten times. The V call is TRBV20-1, the J call TRBJ2-1; TRBD2 might be the D (5 bases). V lost 3 bases and J lost 6, with 9 bases in between. The CDR3 extends over 12 amino acids. CDR1 and CDR2 from the germline V gene are DFQATT and SNEGSKA (reference sequence). CDR3 in DNA: TGCAGTGCTAGTCGAGCGGCCAATGAGCAGTTCTTC. It codes for CSASRAANEQFF.

Only a few counts were recorded for this clonotype. The rearrangement links TRBV20-1 to TRBJ1-2; 9 nucleotides match TRBD1. Unmatched junction bases numbered 12, after V lost 2 bases and J lost 5 bases. Germline CDR1 and CDR2: DFQATT and SNEGSKA (reference sequence). The length of the CDR3 is 16 residues. CDR3 in DNA: TGCAGTGCTAGACCCAGTAGTGTGACAGGGGGGTATGGCTACACCTTC. Its protein product is CSARPSSVTGGYGYTF.

The rearrangement links TRBV20-1 to TRBJ2-1; D gene uncertain. V gave up 3 bases and J gave up 4 bases, with 7 bases separating them. Germline V lookup: CDR1 DFQATT, CDR2 SNEGSKA (reference sequence). The CDR3 is 12 residues long. In DNA, the CDR3 is TGCAGTGCTAGGACGCATTACAATGAGCAGTTCTTC. Its translation: CSARTHYNEQFF.

Notes on this clonotype: The junction differs from germline at one of its ends, possibly a read error. V is TRBV20-1 and J is TRBJ2-7; D is perhaps TRBD1 or TRBD2 (5 bases each). CDR3 size: 11 residues. Germline values: CDR1 DFQATT, CDR2 SNEGSKA (reference sequence). The CDR3 region is CSAFVRGDLRF. The CDR3 region has the DNA TGCAGTGCTTTCGTAAGAGGGGACCTTCGCTTC.

This clonotype appeared a few times. The rearrangement links TRBV20-1 to TRBJ2-5, with D tentatively TRBD2 (5 bases). Trimming removed 1 base from V and 3 bases from J, with 9 bases in between. This CDR3 is built from 13 residues. Germline CDR1 is DFQATT and CDR2 is SNEGSKA (reference sequence). The CDR3 bases are TGCAGTGCTAGAGTCACCGGGGAAGAGACCCAGTACTTC. This encodes CSARVTGEETQYF.

The chain employs TRBV27 and TRBJ1-1, with a tentative D call TRBD1 (5 bases). The CDR3 length is 15 residues. Germline loops: CDR1 MNHEY, CDR2 SMNVEV (reference sequence). Trimming removed 3 bases from V and 7 bases from J, with 18 bases in between. This CDR3 reads CASSFSFPGRDEAFF. The CDR3 DNA reads as TGTGCCAGCAGTTTTAGCTTCCCAGGGCGGGATGAAGCTTTCTTT.